The rows below give T cell receptor beta chains drawn from one sample of a study of Graves' ophthalmopathy and Graves' hyperthyroidism. TCRdb re-called the multiplex PCR reads with MiXCR, one entry per CDR3 protein. The profile shows 1 million to 1.3 million distinct CDR3 sequences, about 35% of them singletons. What was sequenced was peripheral blood or thyroid tissue (not recorded which). All receptors come from an adult man with Graves' hyperthyroidism. Both conserved end residues are part of each CDR3. Fields, in order: CDR3 DNA, CDR3 protein, clone size, V gene, D gene, J gene. D genes are given only for firm matches. Clone size appears in some rows only: once, few, many, or a class for an expanded clone.

CDR3nt: TGTGCCAGCAGCTCACAGGGTCGGACCGGGGAGCTGTTTTTT
CDR3aa: CASSSQGRTGELFF
abundance: many
v_gene: TRBV7-6
d_gene: NA
j_gene: TRBJ2-2

CDR3nt: TGTGCCTTAAGCAGCGGGGACAGGGGCTACGAGCAGTACTTC
CDR3aa: CALSSGDRGYEQYF
abundance: NA
v_gene: TRBV10-3
d_gene: TRBD1
j_gene: TRBJ2-7

CDR3nt: TGTGCCAGCAGCCCTATCGTTAGGTTCTCCGGGGAGCTGTTTTTT
CDR3aa: CASSPIVRFSGELFF
abundance: NA
v_gene: TRBV28
d_gene: NA
j_gene: TRBJ2-2

CDR3nt: TGTGCCAGCAGTGGGGGTAGGAACTCTGGGGCCAACGTCCTGACTTTC
CDR3aa: CASSGGRNSGANVLTF
abundance: NA
v_gene: TRBV6-6
d_gene: NA
j_gene: TRBJ2-6

CDR3nt: TGTGCCAGCAGTTACAATCCCTATGGCTACACCTTC
CDR3aa: CASSYNPYGYTF
abundance: few
v_gene: TRBV6-6
d_gene: NA
j_gene: TRBJ1-2

CDR3nt: TGCAGTGCTACTATAGCCGGGACAGGGGCCTACGAGCAGTACTTC
CDR3aa: CSATIAGTGAYEQYF
abundance: NA
v_gene: TRBV20-1
d_gene: TRBD1
j_gene: TRBJ2-7

CDR3nt: TGTGCCAGCAGCCAAGAAGGGACTAGCGGGAGGAGTTACGAGCAGTACTTC
CDR3aa: CASSQEGTSGRSYEQYF
abundance: NA
v_gene: TRBV3-1
d_gene: TRBD2
j_gene: TRBJ2-7

CDR3nt: TGTGCCATCAGTGTTGGGACTCCGCAAGGGAACTCCTATAATTCACCCCTCCACTTT
CDR3aa: CAISVGTPQGNSYNSPLHF
abundance: many
v_gene: TRBV10-3
d_gene: NA
j_gene: TRBJ1-6

CDR3nt: TGTGCCAGCAGCCGACGTTGGGATCAGCCCCAGTACTTC
CDR3aa: CASSRRWDQPQYF
abundance: NA
v_gene: TRBV7-2
d_gene: NA
j_gene: TRBJ2-5

CDR3nt: TGTGCCAGCAGTTTCAGTCTCAGCAATCAGCCCCAGCATTTT
CDR3aa: CASSFSLSNQPQHF
abundance: many
v_gene: TRBV2
d_gene: NA
j_gene: TRBJ1-5

CDR3nt: TGTGCCAGCTCACAGCAAGTCCAAGAGACCCAGTACTTC
CDR3aa: CASSQQVQETQYF
abundance: NA
v_gene: TRBV19
d_gene: NA
j_gene: TRBJ2-5

CDR3nt: TGTGCCACCGACCATCTACAGGGATCTGATAATTCACCCCTCCACTTT
CDR3aa: CATDHLQGSDNSPLHF
abundance: NA
v_gene: TRBV15
d_gene: NA
j_gene: TRBJ1-6

CDR3nt: TGTGCCAGCAGTTACTCTTTCGGGAGTCAGCCCCAGCATTTT
CDR3aa: CASSYSFGSQPQHF
abundance: NA
v_gene: TRBV6-2/TRBV6-3
d_gene: NA
j_gene: TRBJ1-5

CDR3nt: TGCAGCGTTGTTTCGCCCTCCTCCTACGAGCAGTACTTC
CDR3aa: CSVVSPSSYEQYF
abundance: many
v_gene: TRBV29-1
d_gene: NA
j_gene: TRBJ2-7

CDR3nt: TGTGCCAGCAGCAGACGGACTAGCGAGGCACAAGAGACCCAGTACTTC
CDR3aa: CASSRRTSEAQETQYF
abundance: NA
v_gene: TRBV11-2
d_gene: TRBD2
j_gene: TRBJ2-5

CDR3nt: TGTGCCAGTAGTCACCGGGACAGGGGTGATAGCAATCAGCCCCAGCATTTT
CDR3aa: CASSHRDRGDSNQPQHF
abundance: few
v_gene: TRBV19
d_gene: TRBD1
j_gene: TRBJ1-5

CDR3nt: TGCAGTGCTAGAGATGAGGGACAGGGGAATCAGCCCCAGCATTTT
CDR3aa: CSARDEGQGNQPQHF
abundance: many
v_gene: TRBV20-1
d_gene: TRBD1
j_gene: TRBJ1-5

CDR3nt: TGTGCCAGCAGTTATAGACAGTTCGTCCAGCCCCAGCATTTT
CDR3aa: CASSYRQFVQPQHF
abundance: NA
v_gene: TRBV5-5
d_gene: NA
j_gene: TRBJ1-5

CDR3nt: TGTGCCAGCAGTTACGACTATGCCGAGACAGGGAGGACTGAAGCTTTCTTT
CDR3aa: CASSYDYAETGRTEAFF
abundance: NA
v_gene: TRBV6-2/TRBV6-3
d_gene: TRBD1
j_gene: TRBJ1-1

CDR3nt: TGTGCCAGCAGCTTATCCAAGAACTATGGCTACACCTTC
CDR3aa: CASSLSKNYGYTF
abundance: many
v_gene: TRBV7-9
d_gene: NA
j_gene: TRBJ1-2

CDR3nt: TGTGCCAGCAGCTTTTCGGGCCTCAATCAGCCCCAGCATTTT
CDR3aa: CASSFSGLNQPQHF
abundance: many
v_gene: TRBV7-8
d_gene: NA
j_gene: TRBJ1-5